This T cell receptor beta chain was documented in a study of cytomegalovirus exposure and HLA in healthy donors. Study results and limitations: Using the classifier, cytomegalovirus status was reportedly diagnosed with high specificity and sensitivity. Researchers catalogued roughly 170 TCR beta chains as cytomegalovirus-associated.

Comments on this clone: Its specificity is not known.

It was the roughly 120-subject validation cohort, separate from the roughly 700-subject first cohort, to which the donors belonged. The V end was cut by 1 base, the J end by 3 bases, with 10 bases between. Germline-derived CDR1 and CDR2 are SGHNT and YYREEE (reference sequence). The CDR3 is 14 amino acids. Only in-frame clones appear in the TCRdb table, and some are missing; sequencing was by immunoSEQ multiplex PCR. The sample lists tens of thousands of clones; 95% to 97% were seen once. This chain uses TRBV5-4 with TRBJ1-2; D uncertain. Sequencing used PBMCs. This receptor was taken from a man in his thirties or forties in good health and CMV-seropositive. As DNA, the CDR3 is TGTGCCAGCAGCTTGTGGCTGGCTGACTATGGCTACACCTTC. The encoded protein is CASSLWLADYGYTF.